The rows below give T cell receptor beta chains drawn from one sample of a study of T cell changes during pregnancy in multiple sclerosis. Generated by immunoSEQ multiplex PCR, the TCRdb table keeps only in-frame clones and is missing some. The repertoire consists of roughly 40,000 clones, with around 91% occurring once and the leading ten covering less than 0.8%. The starting material was CD4+ T cells from peripheral blood mononuclear cells, obtained before pregnancy. The source of these receptors is a female donor with multiple sclerosis, enrolled in a pregnancy study. CDR3s include the opening cysteine and the closing phenylalanine or tryptophan. The D gene is left open where the match is weak. Clone size, where shown, is once, few, many, or a class for clones that have expanded.

J gene | clone size | V gene | D gene | CDR3 protein | CDR3 DNA
TRBJ2-3 | once | TRBV6-1 | . | CASSEAGSGTDTQYF | TGTGCCAGCAGTGAAGCCGGGAGCGGCACAGATACGCAGTATTTT
TRBJ2-5 | once | TRBV5-4 | TRBD2 | CASSPLLAGGQETQYF | TGTGCCAGCAGCCCCCTACTCGCGGGAGGGCAAGAGACCCAGTACTTC
TRBJ2-3 | . | TRBV4-3 | . | CASSPGTTSTQYF | TGCGCCAGCAGCCCGGGGACAACTTCTACGCAGTATTTT
TRBJ2-7 | . | TRBV14 | TRBD1 | CASSLQGALNYEQYF | TGTGCCAGCAGCCTTCAGGGGGCACTGAACTACGAGCAGTACTTC
TRBJ2-1 | . | TRBV21-1 | . | CASSKCGTSVYNEQFF | TGTGCCAGCAGCAAATGCGGGACTAGCGTCTACAATGAGCAGTTCTTC
TRBJ1-1 | . | TRBV5-1 | . | CASSLDSANTEAFF | TGCGCCAGCAGCTTGGACAGTGCTAACACTGAAGCTTTCTTT
TRBJ1-2 | once | TRBV7-2 | . | CASSFGGAVNYGYTF | TGTGCCAGCAGCTTCGGGGGTGCTGTTAACTATGGCTACACCTTC
TRBJ1-3 | . | TRBV6-5 | TRBD1 | CASRMGQLNTIYF | TGTGCCAGCAGAATGGGACAGCTAAACACCATATATTTT
TRBJ1-2 | . | TRBV4-3 | TRBD1 | CASSQETQGARGYTF | TGCGCCAGCAGCCAAGAAACGCAGGGGGCGAGGGGCTACACCTTC
TRBJ2-1 | . | TRBV28 | TRBD2 | CASSFPGRTSGHHNEQFF | TGTGCCAGCAGTTTCCCCGGAAGGACTAGCGGGCACCACAATGAGCAGTTCTTC
TRBJ1-5 | few | TRBV6-5 | TRBD1 | CASRAGRGVNQPQHF | TGTGCCAGCAGAGCGGGCAGGGGGGTCAATCAGCCCCAGCATTTT
TRBJ1-5 | . | TRBV5-1 | TRBD1 | CASSVGQGDQPQHF | TGCGCCAGCTCGGTCGGGCAGGGGGACCAGCCCCAGCATTTT
TRBJ2-6 | once | TRBV7-6 | . | CASSLVAGANSGANVLTF | TGTGCCAGCAGCTTAGTAGCAGGGGCCAACTCTGGGGCCAACGTCCTGACTTTC
TRBJ2-3 | . | TRBV10-3 | TRBD1 | CAISEGTGKRTDTQYF | TGTGCCATCAGTGAGGGGACAGGGAAGCGGACAGATACGCAGTATTTT
TRBJ2-7 | . | TRBV21-1 | . | CASSKEEAGGSHEQYF | TGTGCCAGCAGCAAAGAAGAAGCGGGAGGGTCCCACGAGCAGTACTTC
TRBJ2-2 | . | TRBV7-2 | . | CASSLLQGGPGELFF | TGTGCCAGCAGCTTACTTCAGGGAGGTCCCGGGGAGCTGTTTTTT
TRBJ1-2 | . | TRBV27 | TRBD1 | CASSSQGAEVYGYTF | TGTGCCAGCAGTTCTCAGGGGGCAGAGGTCTATGGCTACACCTTC
TRBJ2-5 | . | TRBV11-2 | . | CASSFKETQYF | TGTGCCAGCAGCTTCAAAGAGACCCAGTACTTC
TRBJ1-5 | . | TRBV18 | . | CASSPLQGNQPQHF | TGTGCCAGCTCACCACTTCAGGGCAATCAGCCCCAGCATTTT
TRBJ2-3 | few | TRBV10-3 | TRBD2 | CAIRPSGRALGDTQYF | TGTGCCATCAGGCCCAGCGGGAGGGCCCTTGGAGATACGCAGTATTTT
TRBJ1-5 | few | TRBV2 | . | CASKETPHGIQPQHF | TGTGCCAGCAAAGAGACCCCGCACGGGATTCAGCCCCAGCATTTT
TRBJ2-5 | . | TRBV7-2 | TRBD2 | CASSLLLAGGGETQYF | TGTGCCAGCAGCTTATTACTAGCGGGAGGGGGAGAGACCCAGTACTTC
TRBJ2-7 | . | TRBV19 | . | CASSTPGLPYEQYF | TGTGCCAGTAGTACTCCAGGGCTCCCCTACGAGCAGTACTTC
TRBJ2-1 | . | TRBV5-4 | TRBD2 | CASSLGASGRINEQFF | TGTGCCAGCAGCTTGGGCGCTAGCGGGAGGATCAATGAGCAGTTCTTC
TRBJ2-5 | once | TRBV6-5 | . | CASSYRGTQYF | TGTGCCAGCAGTTATCGGGGGACCCAGTACTTC
TRBJ1-3 | . | TRBV6-5 | . | CASSYSELPSGNTIYF | TGTGCCAGCAGTTACTCTGAGCTACCCTCTGGAAACACCATATATTTT
TRBJ2-3 | . | TRBV13 | . | CASSSTDTQYF | TGTGCCAGCAGTAGTACAGATACGCAGTATTTT
TRBJ1-2 | once | TRBV25-1 | . | CASSPSNYGYTF | TGTGCCAGCAGTCCTTCTAACTATGGCTACACCTTC
TRBJ2-3 | . | TRBV11-1 | TRBD1 | CASSPLQGGVADTQYF | TGTGCCAGCAGCCCCCTACAAGGGGGCGTCGCAGATACGCAGTATTTT
TRBJ1-3 | . | TRBV7-2 | . | CASSSGSGNTIYF | TGTGCCAGCAGCTCAGGCTCTGGAAACACCATATATTTT
TRBJ1-4 | . | TRBV28 | . | CASSGWGGDGEKLFF | TGTGCCAGCAGTGGGTGGGGGGGGGATGGGGAAAAACTGTTTTTT
TRBJ2-7 | . | TRBV28 | . | CASTVPGLGMEQYF | TGTGCCAGCACCGTTCCGGGACTCGGTATGGAGCAGTACTTC
TRBJ1-5 | . | TRBV25-1 | . | CASSESGVQPQHF | TGTGCCAGCAGTGAATCAGGGGTGCAGCCCCAGCATTTT
TRBJ2-3 | . | TRBV18 | . | CASTPGHSTDTQYF | TGTGCCAGCACGCCGGGACACAGCACAGATACGCAGTATTTT
TRBJ1-3 | . | TRBV7-8 | TRBD1 | CASSAARDRGRNTIYF | TGTGCCAGCAGCGCAGCCCGGGACAGGGGTAGAAACACCATATATTTT
TRBJ2-3 | . | TRBV19 | TRBD2 | CASSTTSGRFGDTQYF | TGTGCCAGTAGTACGACTAGCGGGAGGTTTGGAGATACGCAGTATTTT
TRBJ2-4 | . | TRBV5-1 | . | CASSFDRAKNIQYF | TGCGCCAGCTCCTTCGACAGAGCCAAAAACATTCAGTACTTC
TRBJ2-3 | . | TRBV5-1 | . | CASSLSEITDTQYF | TGCGCCAGCAGCTTGTCTGAGATCACAGATACGCAGTATTTT
TRBJ2-5 | . | TRBV7-8 | TRBD2 | CASSLVAGGQETQYF | TGTGCCAGCAGCTTAGTAGCGGGAGGGCAAGAGACCCAGTACTTC
TRBJ2-1 | . | TRBV6-5 | . | CASSNRVYEQFF | TGTGCCAGCAGTAACAGGGTATACGAGCAGTTCTTC